The rows below give T cell receptor beta chains drawn from one sample of a study of T cells in Graves' hyperthyroidism and ophthalmopathy. TCRdb reprocessed the multiplex PCR reads via MiXCR and lists one record per CDR3 protein. This table has about 640,000 distinct CDR3 sequences, 45% appearing once. The specimen was peripheral blood or thyroid tissue (not recorded which). These receptors originate from an adult man with Graves' disease, either hyperthyroidism or ophthalmopathy (not recorded which). The CDR3 runs from the conserved cysteine through the conserved F or W. D genes are given only for firm matches. Clone size appears in some rows only: once, few, many, or a class for an expanded clone.

J gene,D gene,clone size,V gene,CDR3 DNA,CDR3 protein
TRBJ1-5,.,.,TRBV25-1,TGTGCCAGCAGTAAGGCACATAGCAATCAGCCCCAGCATTTT,CASSKAHSNQPQHF
TRBJ1-1,TRBD1,.,TRBV4-1,TGCGCCAGCAGCCAAGGACAGGGACCGTCTAACACTGAAGCTTTCTTT,CASSQGQGPSNTEAFF
TRBJ2-7,TRBD1,.,TRBV2,TGTGCCAGCACCCCGGGACAGGGGGATCCCTACGAGCAGTACTTC,CASTPGQGDPYEQYF
TRBJ2-7,TRBD2,once,TRBV11-2,TGTGCCAGCAGCTTGGAGGGACTAGCGGGGTACGAGCAGTGCTTC,CASSLEGLAGYEQCF
TRBJ1-3,TRBD1,.,TRBV6-6,TGTGCCAGCAGTTACGAGGGACAGGGTTCTGGAAACACCATATATTTT,CASSYEGQGSGNTIYF
TRBJ1-1,.,.,TRBV5-1,TGCGCCAGCAGCTTGGCCGGGGGGCAGGCGAGGGCTTTCTTT,CASSLAGGQARAFF
TRBJ1-5,TRBD1,.,TRBV20-1,TGCAGTGCTAGGACAGGGAATAGCAATCAGCCCCAGCATTTT,CSARTGNSNQPQHF
TRBJ1-1,.,.,TRBV29-1,TGCAGCGTTGTGTGGACAGAGTTT,CSVVWTEF
TRBJ1-2,TRBD1,many,TRBV7-9,TGTGCCAGCAGGGGGGACAGGGGGAAGAGTGGCTACACCTTC,CASRGDRGKSGYTF
TRBJ1-1,.,few,TRBV20-1,TGCAGTGCTAGATCCGAGGGCACTAACACTGAAGCTTTCTTT,CSARSEGTNTEAFF
TRBJ1-4,TRBD1,many,TRBV7-9,TGTGCCAGCAGGACGGACAGGGTCGGTGAAAAACTGTTTTTT,CASRTDRVGEKLFF
TRBJ2-7,.,few,TRBV9,TGTGCCAGCAGCCCCCGACTGGATACCTACGAGCAGTACTTC,CASSPRLDTYEQYF
TRBJ1-6,.,.,TRBV7-9,TGTGCCAGCAGTTTATTTCCTAACTCCTATAATTCACCCCTCCACTTT,CASSLFPNSYNSPLHF